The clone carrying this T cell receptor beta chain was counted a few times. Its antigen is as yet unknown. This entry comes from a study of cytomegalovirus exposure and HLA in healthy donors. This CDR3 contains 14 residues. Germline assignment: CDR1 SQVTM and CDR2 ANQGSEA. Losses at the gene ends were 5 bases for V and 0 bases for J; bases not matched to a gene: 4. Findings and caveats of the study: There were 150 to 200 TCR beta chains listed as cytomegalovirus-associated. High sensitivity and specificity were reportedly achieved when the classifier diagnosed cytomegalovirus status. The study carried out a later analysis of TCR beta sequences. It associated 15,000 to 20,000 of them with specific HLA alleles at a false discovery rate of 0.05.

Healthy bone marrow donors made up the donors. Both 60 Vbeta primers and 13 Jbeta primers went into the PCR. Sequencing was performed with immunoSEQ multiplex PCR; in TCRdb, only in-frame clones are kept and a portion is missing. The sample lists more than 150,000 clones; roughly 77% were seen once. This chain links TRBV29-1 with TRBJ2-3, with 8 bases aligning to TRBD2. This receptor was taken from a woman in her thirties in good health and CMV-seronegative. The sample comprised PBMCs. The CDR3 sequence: CSVSSGLSTDTQYF. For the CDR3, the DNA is TGCAGCGTTTCTAGCGGGTTGAGCACAGATACGCAGTATTTT.